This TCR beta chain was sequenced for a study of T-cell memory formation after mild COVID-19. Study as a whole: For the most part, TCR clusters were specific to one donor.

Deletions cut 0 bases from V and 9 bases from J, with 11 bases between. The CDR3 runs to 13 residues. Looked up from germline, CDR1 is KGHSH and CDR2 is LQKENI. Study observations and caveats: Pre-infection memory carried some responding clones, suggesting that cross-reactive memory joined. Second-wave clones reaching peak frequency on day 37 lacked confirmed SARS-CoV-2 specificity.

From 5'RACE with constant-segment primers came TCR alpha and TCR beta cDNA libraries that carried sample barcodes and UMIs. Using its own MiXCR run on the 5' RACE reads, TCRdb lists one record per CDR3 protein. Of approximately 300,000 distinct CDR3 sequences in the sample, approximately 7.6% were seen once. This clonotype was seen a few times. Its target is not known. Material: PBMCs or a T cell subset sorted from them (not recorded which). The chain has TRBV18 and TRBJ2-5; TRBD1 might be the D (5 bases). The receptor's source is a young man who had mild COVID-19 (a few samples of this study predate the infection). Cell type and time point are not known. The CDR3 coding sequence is TGTGCCAGCTCACCACCTGGGGCTTCGGCCCAGTACTTC. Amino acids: CASSPPGASAQYF.